The 6 T cell receptor beta chains presented below share a single source sample, sequenced in a study of cytomegalovirus exposure and HLA in healthy donors. This PCR relied on a set of 60 Vbeta primers and 13 Jbeta primers. TCRdb keeps only in-frame clones here, not all; method: immunoSEQ multiplex PCR. The sample includes some 120,000 clones, about 73% of them seen just once. The sample consisted of PBMCs. All receptors derive from a woman in her thirties or forties in good health and CMV-seronegative.

The chain couples TRBV29-1 to TRBJ1-1; possible D gene TRBD1, 5 bases. The germline gives CDR1 SQVTM, CDR2 ANQGSEA. Trimming took 7 bases from V and 2 from J, leaving 11 bases between them. The CDR3 consists of 12 residues. Here the CDR3 DNA reads TGCAGCGGGTCAGGGTTCAACACTGAAGCTTTCTTT. It translates to CSGSGFNTEAFF. Full variable domain (remainder filled in from reference TRBV29-1 and TRBJ1-1): SAVISQKPSRDICQRGTSLTIQCQVDSQVTMMFWYRQQPGQSLTLIATANQGSEATYESGFVIDKFPISRPNLTFSTLTVSNMSPEDSSIYLCSGSGFNTEAFFGQGTRLTVV.

The chain couples TRBV11-2 to TRBJ2-1; D not certain. Germline assignment: CDR1 SGHAT and CDR2 FQNNGV. V was trimmed by 0 bases and J by 11 bases, leaving 11 bases between them. The CDR3 consists of 13 residues. CDR3 sequence (DNA): TGTGCCAGCAGCTTAGAAGTAAGCGCCAAGCAGTTCTTC. This codes for CASSLEVSAKQFF.

The genes are TRBV28 and TRBJ2-7, with 8 positions matching TRBD2. From germline, CDR1 is MDHEN and CDR2 SYDVKM. This CDR3 spans 13 amino acids. The J segment lost 4 bases and the V segment lost 8 bases, leaving 7 bases of the junction unmatched. CDR3 protein: CASAGTRFYEQYF. As DNA, the CDR3 is TGTGCCAGCGCCGGGACTAGATTTTACGAGCAGTACTTC.

The V call is TRBV7-9, the J call TRBJ2-2; D call uncertain. The ends were cut back, 6 bases at V and 6 bases at J, with 5 bases in the middle. Germline loops: CDR1 SEHNR, CDR2 FQNEAQ (reference sequence). CDR3 length equals 11 residues. In DNA form, the CDR3 reads TGTGCCAGCAGGCCAGCCGGGGAGCTGTTTTTT. Translation gives CASRPAGELFF. Full variable domain (outside the CDR3, taken from reference TRBV7-9 and TRBJ2-2): DTGVSQNPRHKITKRGQNVTFRCDPISEHNRLYWYRQTLGQGPEFLTYFQNEAQLEKSRLLSDRFSAERPKGSFSTLEIQRTEQGDSAMYLCASRPAGELFFGEGSRLTVL.

This clone is a singleton in its sample. The gene calls are TRBV7-9 and TRBJ2-5; TRBD2 agrees at 8 bases. The V segment lost 2 bases and the J segment 4 bases; nucleotides outside the gene matches: 0. The germline gives CDR1 SEHNR, CDR2 FQNEAQ (reference sequence). This CDR3 spans 13 amino acids. In DNA form, the CDR3 reads TGTGCCAGCAGCTTACTAGCGGGAGAGACCCAGTACTTC. Its translation is CASSLLAGETQYF.

This clone was seen a few times. The chain combines TRBV6-5 with TRBJ2-3; 7 positions agree with TRBD2. The V gene end was trimmed by 6 bases and the J gene end by 0 bases; junction bases not matched to a gene: 6. Germline CDR1 and CDR2: MNHEY and SVGAGI. The CDR3 extends over 15 amino acids. The CDR3 DNA reads TGTGCCAGCAGATGGTCTAGCGGAAGCACAGATACGCAGTATTTT. This gives the protein CASRWSSGSTDTQYF.